Below are 13 T cell receptor beta chains sequenced from a single sample in a study of CD8+CD57+ T cells in acquired aplastic anemia. The template for TCR beta VDJ and CDR3 sequence profiling was genomic DNA. TCRdb recomputed calls from the reads with MiXCR, one row per CDR3 protein. The sample lists 200,000 to 250,000 distinct CDR3 sequences; 34% were seen once. The sequencing input was sorted CD4+, CD8+, or CD8+CD57+ T cells (not recorded which) from PBMCs. The receptors shown here come from a human donor in good health, serving as a control.

This clonotype has at least ten counts. V and J are TRBV10-3 and TRBJ2-1; possible D gene TRBD2, 5 bases. The V end was cut by 2 bases, the J end by 0 bases, with 17 bases between. This CDR3 region has 18 residues. Looked up from germline, CDR1 is ENHRY and CDR2 is SYGVKD. The CDR3 sequence is CAISEPSGRRGSYNEQFF. CDR3 coding DNA: TGTGCCATCAGTGAGCCGTCCGGGCGCCGGGGCTCCTACAATGAGCAGTTCTTC.

This clonotype was detected a few times. The CDR3 coding sequence is TGCGCCAGCAGCTTGGCCGACACTACAACTAATGAAAAACTGTTTTTT. Encoded protein: CASSLADTTTNEKLFF. This chain connects TRBV5-1 to TRBJ1-4, with no clear D. V lost 0 bases, J lost 0 bases, and 9 bases lay in between. The CDR3 extends over 16 amino acids. The V gene's germline CDR1 is SGHRS and CDR2 YFSETQ.

A few counts support this clonotype. V and J are TRBV5-1 and TRBJ1-1; 7 bases fit TRBD1. CDR3 length equals 14 residues. The germline CDR1 and CDR2 sequences are SGHRS and YFSETQ. Germline trimming cut 3 bases from V and 4 bases from J; bases unmatched to any gene: 6. CDR3 amino acids: CASSSIQGSTEAFF. The CDR3 coding sequence is TGCGCCAGCAGCTCAATACAGGGGAGCACTGAAGCTTTCTTT.

Here the CDR3 DNA reads TGTGCCAGCAGTGAAGTACTAGCATACGAGCAGTACTTC. This gives the protein CASSEVLAYEQYF. The gene calls are TRBV2 and TRBJ2-7, with D possibly matching TRBD2 (6 bases). Germline V CDR1 and CDR2: SNHLY, FYNNEI. Trimming took 1 base from V and 4 from J, leaving 8 bases between them. This CDR3 has 13 amino acids.

In its sample, this clonotype was seen many times. The genes are TRBV24-1 and TRBJ2-1, with 9 bases matching TRBD1. Looked up from germline, CDR1 is KGHDR and CDR2 is SFDVKD. The V gene end was trimmed by 0 bases and the J gene end by 7 bases; junction bases not matched to a gene: 3. The CDR3 is 15 amino acids. CDR3: CATSDLGTGKNEQFF. The DNA of the CDR3 is TGTGCCACCAGTGATTTGGGGACAGGGAAGAATGAGCAGTTCTTC.

This clonotype came up a few times. A much larger clone sits a single nucleotide away, making a read error possible. V gene TRBV19 combines with J gene TRBJ1-1; 8 positions match TRBD1. This CDR3 spans 13 amino acids. Per germline, CDR1 LNHDA and CDR2 SQIVND (reference sequence). The CDR3 region is CAGSEAGGREAFF. The CDR3 DNA is TGTGCCGGTAGCGAGGCAGGGGGCCGCGAAGCTTTCTTT.

A note on this clonotype: One end of the junction is discordant with germline, which a read error may explain. The gene calls are TRBV28 and TRBJ1-4, with 8 bases identical to TRBD1. Per germline, CDR1 MDHEN and CDR2 SYDVKM. CDR3 length: 13 residues. CDR3 sequence (DNA): TGTGCCAGCAAGGGACAGGCTAATGAAAGACTGTTTTTT. Protein: CASKGQANERLFF.

This clonotype appeared a few times. This sequence joins TRBV6-1 and TRBJ2-7; a weak D match, TRBD2 (5 bases). CDR1 MNHNS and CDR2 SASEGT come from the germline V gene. The CDR3 has 13 residues. V was shortened by 7 bases and J by 2 bases, with 12 bases between the two germline ends. The CDR3 loop reads CASMREPPYEQYF. CDR3 DNA: TGTGCCAGCATGAGGGAGCCCCCCTACGAGCAGTACTTC.

In this sample, this clonotype turned up many times. This sequence joins TRBV7-2 and TRBJ2-5, with no clear D. Deletions cut 6 bases from V and 3 bases from J, with 14 bases between. Germline V gives CDR1 SGHTA, CDR2 FQGNSA. The CDR3 extends over 14 amino acids. Written as DNA, the CDR3 is TGTGCCAGCAGATCAGATCCCTTAAAAGAGACCCAGTACTTC. It specifies CASRSDPLKETQYF.

The gene calls are TRBV12-5 and TRBJ1-1; D not certain. This CDR3 is 19 amino acids long. The V end was cut by 2 bases, the J end by 7 bases, with 29 bases between. Germline V gives CDR1 LGHNT, CDR2 FRNRAP. The CDR3 DNA reads TGTGCTAGTGGTTTGTTAATTTGGCTCCAGGAAGGCAGGAGTAGTGAAGCTTTCTTT. Encoded protein: CASGLLIWLQEGRSSEAFF.

This clonotype was counted a few times. A read error may explain this, as a much larger clone is one base away. Lacking the conserved final phenylalanine or tryptophan, this CDR3 likely reflects a read error. As DNA, the CDR3 is TGCAGCCAGACCCAGGGGGGCGGACAGACCCAGTACCTC. Amino acid sequence: CSQTQGGGQTQYL. J is TRBJ2-5 and V is TRBV29-1; D possibly corresponds to TRBD1 (7 bases). Germline V gene lookup returns CDR1 SQVTM and CDR2 ANQGSEA. CDR3 length: 13 residues. V was pared by 8 bases and J by 6 bases, with 19 bases between.

The rearrangement joins TRBV10-3 to TRBJ2-3, with 10 bases that match TRBD2. Germline loops: CDR1 ENHRY, CDR2 SYGVKD. CDR3 length: 14 amino acids. V trimming: 6 bases; J trimming: 5 bases; junction bases outside the gene matches: 5. The CDR3 DNA is TGTGCCATCAGAAGGCTAGCGGGAGAAGATACGCAGTATTTT. This codes for CAIRRLAGEDTQYF.

The sample holds a few counts of this clonotype. The chain employs TRBV5-1 and TRBJ1-4, with TRBD1 as a possible D gene (5 bases). CDR1 and CDR2 from the germline V gene are SGHRS and YFSETQ. The CDR3 loop spans 14 amino acids. V dropped 1 base and J dropped 8 bases, with 12 bases sitting between them. The CDR3 spells CASSLTKGSEKLFF. The DNA for the CDR3 is TGCGCCAGCAGCTTGACGAAGGGGTCAGAAAAACTGTTTTTT.